This T cell receptor beta chain was found in a study of shared clonotypes between healthy human individuals. Per the study methods: Because ImmunoSEQ provided only junction sequences with no quality scores, the filtering differed. Method: immunoSEQ multiplex PCR; TCRdb's copy keeps in-frame clones and lacks some. That table supplies the V and J calls and clone size; D and trimming were determined from the DNA. This table has 80,000 to 100,000 clones, 60% to 75% appearing once. With CCR7-negative CD45RA+ TemRA cells, CD45RO+ cells were combined in CD8 memory. This clone was counted many times. Germline V CDR1 and CDR2: MNHGY, SAAAGT. V lost 7 bases to trimming and J lost 4 bases, with 7 bases between them. This CDR3 region has 11 residues.

This receptor was obtained from a man between 25 and 39 years old in good health. The sequenced sample was memory CD8+ T cells sorted from blood. Subset: CD45RO+ cells pooled with CCR7-negative TemRA cells. The genes are TRBV6-8 and TRBJ2-5; D remains ambiguous. CDR3 amino acids: CASTLRETQYF. CDR3 in DNA: TGTGCCAGCACCTTGAGAGAGACCCAGTACTTC.